This T cell receptor (beta chain) was retrieved from a study of blood T cell repertoires in COVID-19. Study summary: Material from acute and convalescent COVID-19 was sourced from the United States, Italy and Spain. T cells, B-cell-depleted T cells, or PBMCs supplied cDNA or gDNA.

The germline V and J ends were trimmed by 0 bases and 3 bases, with 15 bases remaining between them. The germline CDR1 and CDR2 sequences are MNHNS and SASEGT. The CDR3 runs 16 residues. Methods used by the authors: Nucleated cell number was recorded as an estimate derived from reference gene primer amplification. Here immunoSEQ multiplex PCR was the method, and the copy in TCRdb shows in-frame clones only, minus some. That table gives V, J and clone size, and the DNA gave D and trimming. The table has 80,000 or so clones, about nine tenths seen once. This clonotype was sampled from a woman aged 50 to 60 in a cohort sampled during active COVID-19. The specimen sequenced was peripheral blood. V usage is TRBV6-1 and J usage is TRBJ2-7, with D uncertain. The CDR3 reads CASSEARKVTVYEQYF. CDR3 DNA sequence: TGTGCCAGCAGTGAAGCGCGGAAGGTCACCGTCTACGAGCAGTACTTC.